This T cell receptor (beta chain) came from a study of spatial heterogeneity in lung cancer (dated by TCRdb to between 2018 and 2020). General notes on the study: More beta-chain than alpha-chain transcripts were consistently detected, likely reflecting higher beta-chain transcript abundance. In the raw uncorrected reads, each unique combination of TCR and UMI appeared on average more than ten times. The study quantitatively compared TCR alpha and beta repertoires across multiple tumor regions, matched nontumor lung and blood in non-small cell lung cancer. Nonsynonymous mutation counts, determined by whole-exome sequencing of tumor tissue, were related to features of the TCR repertoire. Both alpha and beta chains were TCR-sequenced in samples taken at surgery, namely 220 tumor regions, 61 to 65 matched nontumor lung samples and around 53 PBMC samples. Results the study describes overall, beyond this receptor: Additional single-cell paired TCR alpha and beta sequencing was considered necessary to confirm, at a functional level, the hypothesis that regional TCRs recognize regional mutations. Ubiquitous expanded tumor TCRs showed up in blood more often at tumor resection than at routine follow-up.

Per the germline V gene, SGHRS is the CDR1 and YFSETQ is the CDR2. Taken from cysteine to phenylalanine, the CDR3 has 14 residues. Only CDR3 DNA remains: 42 bases, in frame from the first base. V loses 6 bases at its end and J loses 2 bases; junction bases beyond the gene matches: 4. The sample's time point label is to be understood as: sample taken at primary tumor resection. For TCR sequencing, whole RNA was extracted from tumor and nontumor lung tissue, or from cryopreserved PBMC samples, and no cell sorting was done. The donors were around 69 patients from the lung TRACERx cohort who had early-stage, untreated non-small cell lung cancer. Patients were selected for TCR sequencing only if sufficient RNA was available from at least two tumor regions. This clonotype was counted many times. This clone's antigen is unknown. It has no much larger one-base neighbor in the sample; base qualities were not kept.

The receptor library was made with 5' RACE. This sample was sequenced with a NextSeq 500. The TCR library protocol attached a unique molecular identifier to each TCR cDNA molecule to allow correction of PCR and sequencing errors. The original pipeline was this. TCR identification, UMI-based error correction and CDR3 extraction were all carried out with Decombinator tools. TCRs above a frequency of 2 per 1,000, corresponding to the top 1% of the tumor frequency distribution, were defined as expanded. Renyi diversity was computed with the R vegan package after each repertoire had been subsampled 100 times to 5,000 TCRs. CDR3 similarity networks were built from amino acid triplet string-kernel similarity, with CDR3s being connected when pairwise similarity was above 0.82. The raw public reads went through TCRdb reprocessing: fastp at Q25, MiXCR clone calling, in-frame beta chains kept. Each entry is one CDR3 protein sequence, shown with its most common DNA and genes. TCRdb's processing, not the authors' own work, is the source of the V and J calls. The sample includes some 28,000 distinct CDR3 sequences, with about 8.1% observed a single time. The top ten clonotypes cover roughly 35% of the sample.

This chain joins TRBV5-1 to TRBJ2-3; 9 central nucleotides agree with TRBD2. This TCR was recovered from a female donor with early-stage non-small cell lung cancer. Sequenced here: PBMCs, sampled at surgery. The CDR3 loop reads CASKTSGHTDTQYF. The DNA sequence follows: TGCGCCAGCAAGACTAGCGGTCACACAGATACGCAGTATTTT.